The sequence of this T cell receptor (beta chain) was determined in a study of T cell responses to AZD1222 COVID-19 vaccine. Findings of the study overall: The peak T cell response came first, and repertoires were sampled only after it. Clonal diversity was possibly underestimated, and white British individuals and females predominated among donors. Within unmutated variant regions lay the reported targets of nearly half of spike-specific TCRs. The span of vaccine-associated CD4 TCRs extended across spike, with dominance at 160-218 and 743-854.

Measured with immunoSEQ multiplex PCR; TCRdb has only the in-frame clones, and not every one. The sample lists around 67,000 clones; roughly 84% were seen once. On this clone itself: The target antigen is unknown.

This CDR3 region has 17 residues. From germline, CDR1 is MGHRA and CDR2 YSYEKL. Unmatched junction bases numbered 7, after V lost 0 bases and J lost 0 bases. Sequencing was performed on peripheral blood, taken on day 0 of AZD1222 vaccination. J is TRBJ2-5 and V is TRBV4-1, with 7 bases matching TRBD2. This TCR derives from an adult in good health. This CDR3 is CASSQDLWRGYQETQYF. Here the CDR3 DNA reads TGCGCCAGCAGCCAAGATCTTTGGCGGGGGTACCAAGAGACCCAGTACTTC.